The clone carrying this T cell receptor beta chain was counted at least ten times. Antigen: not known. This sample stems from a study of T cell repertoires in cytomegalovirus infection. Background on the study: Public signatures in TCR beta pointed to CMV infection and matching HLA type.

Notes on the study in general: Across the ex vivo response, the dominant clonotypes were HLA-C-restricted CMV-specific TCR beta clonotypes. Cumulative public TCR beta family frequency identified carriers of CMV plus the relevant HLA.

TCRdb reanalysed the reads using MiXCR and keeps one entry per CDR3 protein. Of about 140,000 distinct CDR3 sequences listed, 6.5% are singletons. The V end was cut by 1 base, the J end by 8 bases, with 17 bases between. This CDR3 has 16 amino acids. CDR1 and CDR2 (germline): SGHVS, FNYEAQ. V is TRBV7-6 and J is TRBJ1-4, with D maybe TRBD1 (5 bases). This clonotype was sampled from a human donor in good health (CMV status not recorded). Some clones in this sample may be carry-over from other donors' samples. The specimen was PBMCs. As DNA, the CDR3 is TGTGCCAGCAGCTTAGGAGGACGAGGGGTAGGAGAAAAACTGTTTTTT. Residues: CASSLGGRGVGEKLFF.